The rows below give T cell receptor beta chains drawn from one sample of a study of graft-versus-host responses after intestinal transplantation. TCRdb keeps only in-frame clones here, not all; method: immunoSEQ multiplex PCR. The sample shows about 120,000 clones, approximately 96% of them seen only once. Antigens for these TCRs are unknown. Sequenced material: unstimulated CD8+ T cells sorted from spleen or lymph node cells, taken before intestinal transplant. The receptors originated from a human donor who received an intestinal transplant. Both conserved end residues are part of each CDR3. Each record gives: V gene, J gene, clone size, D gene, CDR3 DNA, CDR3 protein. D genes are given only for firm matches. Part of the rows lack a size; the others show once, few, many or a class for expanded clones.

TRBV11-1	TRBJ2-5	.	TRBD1	TGTGCCAGCAGCCCCCACAGGGGATCCCAAGAGACCCAGTACTTC	CASSPHRGSQETQYF
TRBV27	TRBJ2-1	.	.	TGTGCCAGCATTGATGATTCCTACAATGAGCAGTTCTTC	CASIDDSYNEQFF
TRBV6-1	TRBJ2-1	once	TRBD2	TGTGCCAGCAGTGAAGCTCCGGGAGGGCCTTGGGGACAATACAATGAGCAGTTCTTC	CASSEAPGGPWGQYNEQFF
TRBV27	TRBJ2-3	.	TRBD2	TGTGCCAGCAGAGGGACTAGCGGTACTGGTACGCAGTATTTT	CASRGTSGTGTQYF
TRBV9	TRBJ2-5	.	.	TGTGCCAGCAGCCCGACCGTAGCGGTAAGGCAAGAGACCCAGTACTTC	CASSPTVAVRQETQYF
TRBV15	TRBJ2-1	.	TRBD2	TGTGCCACCAGCAGGGGTAGCGGGACCCTCTACAATGAGCAGTTCTTC	CATSRGSGTLYNEQFF
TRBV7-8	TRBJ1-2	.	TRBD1	TGTGCCAGCAGCTTAGACGAGGGGGCGGACTATGGCTACACCTTC	CASSLDEGADYGYTF
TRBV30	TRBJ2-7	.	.	TGTGCCTGGAGCCCGGAAGCTAACGGGTACGAGCAGTACTTC	CAWSPEANGYEQYF
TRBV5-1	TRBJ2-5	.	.	TGCGCCAGCAGCTCCGAGTCGGGGTTGGAGACCCAGTACTTC	CASSSESGLETQYF
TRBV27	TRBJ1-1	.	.	TGTGCCAGCAGTTTAAGGTCAATGAACACTGAAGCTTTCTTT	CASSLRSMNTEAFF
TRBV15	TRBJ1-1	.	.	TGTGCCACCAGCAGAGGGACCGTGGGGGTGAACACTGAAGCTTTCTTT	CATSRGTVGVNTEAFF
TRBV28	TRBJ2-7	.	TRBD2	TGTGCCAGCAGTCCTCGGCGGACTAGCGGGAACCTTCTGAGCTCCTACGAGCAGTACTTC	CASSPRRTSGNLLSSYEQYF
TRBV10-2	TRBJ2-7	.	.	TGCGCCAGCAGTGACAGGGTTAACGAGCAGTACTTC	CASSDRVNEQYF
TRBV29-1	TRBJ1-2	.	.	TGCAGCGTGGACTATGGCTACACCTTC	CSVDYGYTF
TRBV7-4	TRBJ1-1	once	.	TGTGCCAGCAGCTCTTCTCCGAGGGACACTGAAGCTTTCTTT	CASSSSPRDTEAFF
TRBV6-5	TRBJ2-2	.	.	TGTGCCAGCAGTTTTGTGGGCGGGGAGCTGTTTTTT	CASSFVGGELFF
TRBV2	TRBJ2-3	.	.	TGTGCCAGCAACTTCTTTGCGCAATCTAGCACAGATACGCAGTATTTT	CASNFFAQSSTDTQYF
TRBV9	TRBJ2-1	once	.	TGTGCCAGCAGCGGAGGGCGGAGCTCCTACAATGAGCAGTTCTTC	CASSGGRSSYNEQFF
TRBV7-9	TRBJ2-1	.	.	TGTGCCAGCAGCTTCCCTAGAACGGGAGATGAGCAGTTCTTC	CASSFPRTGDEQFF
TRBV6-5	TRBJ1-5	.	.	TGTGCCAGCAGTGAACTAAGGGCGCCCCAGCATTTT	CASSELRAPQHF
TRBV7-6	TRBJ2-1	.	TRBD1	TGTGCCAGCAGCTTAGGTACCGGGACAGGGTACTTCAATGAGCAGTTCTTC	CASSLGTGTGYFNEQFF
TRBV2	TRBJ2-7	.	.	TGTGCCAGCAGAAGCTATGGGGCCTACGAGCAGTACTTC	CASRSYGAYEQYF
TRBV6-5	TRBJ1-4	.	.	TGTGCCTCCGGTTACAGGATAAATGAAAAACTGTTTTTT	CASGYRINEKLFF
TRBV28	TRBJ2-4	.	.	TGTGCCAGCAGTTTAGTAGGAATTCAGTACTTC	CASSLVGIQYF
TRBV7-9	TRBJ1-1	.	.	TGTGCCAGCAGTATAGGGAGGATGGGCACTGAAGCTTTCTTT	CASSIGRMGTEAFF
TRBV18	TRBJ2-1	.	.	TGTGCCAGCTCACCAGAGGCGGGGAGCTCCTACAATGAGCAGTTCTTC	CASSPEAGSSYNEQFF
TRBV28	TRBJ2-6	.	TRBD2	TGTGCCAGCACCTTGAGGAATAGCGGGAGTGGGTCCGGGGCCAACGTCCTGACTTTC	CASTLRNSGSGSGANVLTF
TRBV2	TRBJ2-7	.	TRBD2	TGTGCCAGCTCTATCCTGGGGAGGGGAGGATCCTACGAGCAGTACTTC	CASSILGRGGSYEQYF
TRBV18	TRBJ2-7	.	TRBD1	TGTGCCAGCTCACCCCTAAGGACAGGGGCGGGCGAGCAGTACTTC	CASSPLRTGAGEQYF
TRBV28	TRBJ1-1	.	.	TGTGCCAGCAGTTTGAGGAACACTGAAGCTTTCTTT	CASSLRNTEAFF
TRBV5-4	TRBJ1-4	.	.	TGTGCCAGCAGCTTTGGGGGGGGTATGCTAACTAATGAAAAACTGTTTTTT	CASSFGGGMLTNEKLFF
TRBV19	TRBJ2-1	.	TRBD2	TGTGCCAGTAATCCGCGGGAGGGCCTGGGTGAGCAGTTCTTC	CASNPREGLGEQFF
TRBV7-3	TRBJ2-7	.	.	TGTGCCAGCAGCTTAGGTTCAGGGGACCTATACGAGCAGTACTTC	CASSLGSGDLYEQYF
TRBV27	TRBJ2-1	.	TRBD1	TGTGCCAGCAGTGTGGGACAGACGTCCTACAATGAGCAGTTCTTC	CASSVGQTSYNEQFF
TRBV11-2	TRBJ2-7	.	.	TGTGCCAGCAGCTTGGACAGAACCCGCTCCTACGAGCAGTACTTC	CASSLDRTRSYEQYF
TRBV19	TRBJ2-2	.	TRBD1	TGTGCCAGTAGGACAGGGGACGGGGAGCTGTTTTTT	CASRTGDGELFF
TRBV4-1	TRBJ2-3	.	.	TGCGCCAGCAGCCAAGATGGGGCGGGACTCCGCACAGATACGCAGTATTTT	CASSQDGAGLRTDTQYF
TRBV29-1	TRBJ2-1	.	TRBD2	TGCAGCGTTGAAGGACTAGCGGATAACAATGAGCAGTTCTTC	CSVEGLADNNEQFF
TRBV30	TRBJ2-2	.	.	TGTGCCTGGGACCGGACTGGAACCGGGGAGCTGTTTTTT	CAWDRTGTGELFF
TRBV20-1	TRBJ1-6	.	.	TGCAGTGCCCCCACACCGTTACTCCTCCACTTT	CSAPTPLLLHF
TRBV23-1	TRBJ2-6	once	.	TGCGCCAGGAGCATTTGGGAGAACGACAGTTCCTCTGGGGCCAACGTCCTGACTTTC	CARSIWENDSSSGANVLTF
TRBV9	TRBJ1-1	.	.	TGTGCCAGCAGCGTAGGGGGGACTGAAGCTTTCTTT	CASSVGGTEAFF
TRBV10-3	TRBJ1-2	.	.	TGTGCCATCAGTGATCGCTTCAGCGGAATTCCTAAAGCAGCCTCTGACTATGGCTACACCTTC	CAISDRFSGIPKAASDYGYTF
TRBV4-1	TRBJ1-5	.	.	TGCGCCAGCAGCCAAGGGGTTGGCAATCAGCCCCAGCATTTT	CASSQGVGNQPQHF
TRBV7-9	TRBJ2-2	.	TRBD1	TGTGCCAGCAGCCTTCCCAGGACAGGGAACACCGGGGAGCTGTTTTTT	CASSLPRTGNTGELFF
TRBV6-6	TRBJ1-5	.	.	TGTGCCAGTCGAAGACGGGAAGATAGCAATCAGCCCCAGCATTTT	CASRRREDSNQPQHF
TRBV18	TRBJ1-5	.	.	TGTGCCAGCTCACCGTGGGCGGCTAATCAGCCCCAGCATTTT	CASSPWAANQPQHF
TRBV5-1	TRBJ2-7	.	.	TGCGCCAGCAGCTCTAGGGCAGGGCCGAGGAAGCACGAGCAGTACTTC	CASSSRAGPRKHEQYF
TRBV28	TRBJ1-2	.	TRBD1	TGTGCCAGCACAGACCCAGGGACAGGGGCCTACACCTTC	CASTDPGTGAYTF
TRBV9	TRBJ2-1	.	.	TGTGCCAGCAGCGGGCCGCCGGGCCCCTCGGATGAGCAGTTCTTC	CASSGPPGPSDEQFF
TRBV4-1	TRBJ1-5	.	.	TGCGCCAGCAGCCAAGGAGGGAGTCCCGGTCAGCCCCAGCATTTT	CASSQGGSPGQPQHF
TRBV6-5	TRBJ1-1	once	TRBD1	TGTGCCAGCAGTCTTACAGGGGGTGACACTGAAGCTTTCTTT	CASSLTGGDTEAFF
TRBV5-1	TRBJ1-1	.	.	TGCGCCAGCACCGAATCGGGACACCCGAACACTGAAGCTTTCTTT	CASTESGHPNTEAFF
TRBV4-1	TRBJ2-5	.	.	TGCGCCAGCAGCCAAGGGGGGGAGACCCAGTACTTC	CASSQGGETQYF
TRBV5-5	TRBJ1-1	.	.	TGTGCCAGCAGCCAAGATCAAGTGCAGCAGAACACTGAAGCTTTCTTT	CASSQDQVQQNTEAFF
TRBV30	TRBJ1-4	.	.	TGTGCCTGGAGCGACGAGGACGAGGAAAAACTGTTTTTT	CAWSDEDEEKLFF
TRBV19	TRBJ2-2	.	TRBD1	TGTGCCAGTAGTTCCCCCGACAGGGGAATAAGGGAGCTGTTTTTT	CASSSPDRGIRELFF
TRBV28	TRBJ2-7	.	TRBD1	TGTGCCAGTCGGGACAGTAGCTCCTACGAGCAGTACTTC	CASRDSSSYEQYF